Shown below are 15 T cell receptor beta chains from a single sample sequenced in a study of T cells in Graves' hyperthyroidism and ophthalmopathy. What was amplified from RNA transcripts were TCR beta CDR3 regions. Researchers ran a first-round RT-PCR on the TCR CDR3 using the HTBI primer set. TCRdb processed the multiplex PCR reads anew with MiXCR; each CDR3 protein has one entry. The sample has 600,000 or so distinct CDR3 sequences; about 14% are singletons. The sequencing sample was made of blood. These receptors were taken from a woman between 18 and 29 years old with Graves' ophthalmopathy.

In this sample, this clonotype turned up once. This rearrangement joins TRBV25-1 to TRBJ2-1; D unresolved. The germline V and J ends were trimmed by 7 bases and 0 bases, with 13 bases remaining between them. This CDR3 is 15 amino acids long. Germline lookup yields CDR1 MGHDK and CDR2 SYGVNS. Here the CDR3 reads CASKEDADSYNEQFF. DNA for the CDR3: TGTGCCAGCAAGGAAGACGCCGACTCCTACAATGAGCAGTTCTTC.

This clonotype occurred many times. This chain uses TRBV29-1 with TRBJ2-7, with 14 bases that match TRBD2. The V and J ends lost 6 bases and 2 bases, in that order; junction bases with no gene match: 3. The CDR3 runs to 14 residues. Germline lookup yields CDR1 SQVTM and CDR2 ANQGSEA. The CDR3 nucleotides read TGCAGCGTAGGGACTAGCGGGAGACCCTACGAGCAGTACTTC. Its translation: CSVGTSGRPYEQYF.

At least ten counts were recorded for this clonotype. The chain uses TRBV7-3 and TRBJ2-7; D is undetermined. Trimming stripped 0 bases from V and 5 bases from J, with 8 bases between. This CDR3 region has 13 residues. CDR1 is SGHTA, CDR2 FQGTGA, per germline. The CDR3 DNA follows: TGTGCCAGCAGCTTAACGTCGCGAGACGAGCAGTACTTC. Its protein is CASSLTSRDEQYF.

Ten or more counts support this clonotype. V and J are TRBV7-8 and TRBJ1-5; D gene unclear. Between the trimmed V and J ends, which lost 3 bases and 5 bases, there was a span of 8 bases. CDR3 length equals 13 residues. The germline V gene encodes CDR1 SGHVS and CDR2 FQNEAQ. CDR3 residues: CASSLALYQPQHF. In DNA, the CDR3 is TGTGCCAGCAGCTTGGCCTTGTATCAGCCCCAGCATTTT. The full variable domain, completed using reference TRBV7-8 and TRBJ1-5, is GAGVSQSPRYKVAKRGQDVALRCDPISGHVSLFWYQQALGQGPEFLTYFQNEAQLDKSGLPSDRFFAERPEGSVSTLKIQRTQQEDSAVYLCASSLALYQPQHFGDGTRLSIL.

The chain employs TRBV29-1 and TRBJ2-5; TRBD2 matches 9 bases. J gave up 5 bases and V 4 bases, and 14 bases lay outside the gene matches. CDR1 is SQVTM and CDR2 is ANQGSEA in the germline V gene. This CDR3 is built from 16 residues. CDR3 sequence reads: CSVGGGGGVPRETQYF. The CDR3 region has the DNA TGCAGCGTTGGGGGCGGGGGGGGGGTGCCAAGGGAGACCCAGTACTTC.

The chain employs TRBV15 and TRBJ2-1; D uncertain. Germline-derived CDR1 and CDR2 are LNHNV and YYDKDF (reference sequence). This CDR3 has 15 amino acids. V lost 5 bases and J lost 2, with 13 bases in between. CDR3 coding DNA: TGTGCCACCAGCGGCAGGCAGGTAACCTACAATGAGCAGTTCTTC. It encodes CATSGRQVTYNEQFF.

The chain has TRBV29-1 and TRBJ1-3; D perhaps matches TRBD1 (5 bases). Germline V gives CDR1 SQVTM, CDR2 ANQGSEA. The CDR3 is 14 amino acids. Trimming removed 6 bases at V and 0 bases at J, with 12 bases between. The CDR3 bases are TGCAGCGTCAATGAGGGGAGCTCTGGAAACACCATATATTTT. The encoded protein is CSVNEGSSGNTIYF.

This clonotype was observed many times. This chain links TRBV6-2 or TRBV6-3 with TRBJ1-1; 7 positions match TRBD1. The trim removed 2 bases at V and 2 bases at J, leaving 2 bases unmatched. Looked up from germline, CDR1 is MNHEY and CDR2 is SVGEGT. The CDR3 contains 14 residues. Here the CDR3 DNA reads TGTGCCAGCAGTTACGGGACAGTAAACACTGAAGCTTTCTTT. Its protein product is CASSYGTVNTEAFF.

This clonotype has at least ten counts. J is TRBJ1-2 and V is TRBV12-3 or TRBV12-4; 7 bases align to TRBD1. J was trimmed by 6 bases and V by 7 bases; bases with no gene match: 20. This CDR3 has 17 amino acids. CDR3 in DNA: TGTGCCAGCACCCCTGACAGGGTCGATTGGGATATTAATGGCTACACCTTC. Translated, it gives CASTPDRVDWDINGYTF.

This clonotype has at least ten counts. The chain recombines TRBV9 with TRBJ2-1, with 9 bases identical to TRBD1. Unmatched junction bases numbered 9, after V lost 4 bases and J lost 1 base. The CDR3 loop spans 17 amino acids. From germline, CDR1 is SGDLS and CDR2 YYNGEE. The CDR3 sequence: CASSPRDRVLSYNEQFF. CDR3 sequence (DNA): TGTGCCAGCAGCCCCAGGGACAGGGTATTGTCCTACAATGAGCAGTTCTTC.

The sample holds a few counts of this clonotype. The chain is built from TRBV28 and TRBJ1-2; 8 bases agree with TRBD1. J lost 13 bases, V lost 6 bases, and 10 bases had no gene match. The CDR3 extends over 12 amino acids. Germline lookup yields CDR1 MDHEN and CDR2 SYDVKM. The CDR3 loop is CASRTGTGLSTF. CDR3 sequence (DNA): TGTGCCAGCAGAACCGGGACAGGTCTCTCCACCTTC.

This clonotype was counted at least ten times. This chain uses TRBV7-3 with TRBJ2-1; 8 bases are a match to TRBD1. CDR3 length: 15 residues. Germline CDR1 and CDR2: SGHTA and FQGTGA. With 5 bases clipped from V and 6 bases from J, the junction kept 9 bases outside the gene matches. The CDR3 sequence is CASSPTRTGLNEQFF. The CDR3 bases are TGTGCCAGCAGCCCCACTAGGACAGGGCTCAATGAGCAGTTCTTC.

This clonotype was detected a few times. The chain couples TRBV11-1 to TRBJ1-5; D gene unclear. The germline CDR1 and CDR2 sequences are SGHAT and FQDESV (reference sequence). The CDR3 spans 14 residues. V lost 0 bases and J lost 11, with 14 bases in between. The DNA of the CDR3 is TGTGCCAGCAGCTTAGCTGGGAATGGGCAGTCCCAGCATTTT. The encoded protein is CASSLAGNGQSQHF. The full variable domain, rest sourced from reference TRBV11-1 and TRBJ1-5, is EAEVAQSPRYKITEKSQAVAFWCDPISGHATLYWYRQILGQGPELLVQFQDESVVDDSQLPKDRFSAERLKGVDSTLKIQPAELGDSAMYLCASSLAGNGQSQHFGDGTRLSIL.

The chain carries TRBV5-6 and TRBJ1-1; D perhaps matches TRBD1 (5 bases). Trimming pared 4 bases from V and 9 bases from J, leaving 16 bases between. Germline CDR1 SGHDT, CDR2 YYEEEE. The CDR3 is 13 amino acids. In nucleotides, the CDR3 is TGTGCCAGCAGCCAATGGCCACAGGCCCAAGCTTTCTTT. Translating it yields CASSQWPQAQAFF. The full variable domain, its missing parts supplied by reference TRBV5-6 and TRBJ1-1, is DAGVTQSPTHLIKTRGQQVTLRCSPKSGHDTVSWYQQALGQGPQFIFQYYEEEERQRGNFPDRFSGHQFPNYSSELNVNALLLGDSALYLCASSQWPQAQAFFGQGTRLTVV.

This clonotype occurred many times. The chain uses TRBV6-1 and TRBJ2-5; 13 bases agree with TRBD2. Unmatched junction bases numbered 9, after V lost 6 bases and J lost 8 bases. Germline values: CDR1 MNHNS, CDR2 SASEGT. The length of the CDR3 is 15 residues. CDR3 nucleotide sequence: TGTGCCAGCAGGGAACTAGCGGGAGGGTTTGCAACCCAGTACTTC. Its translation: CASRELAGGFATQYF.